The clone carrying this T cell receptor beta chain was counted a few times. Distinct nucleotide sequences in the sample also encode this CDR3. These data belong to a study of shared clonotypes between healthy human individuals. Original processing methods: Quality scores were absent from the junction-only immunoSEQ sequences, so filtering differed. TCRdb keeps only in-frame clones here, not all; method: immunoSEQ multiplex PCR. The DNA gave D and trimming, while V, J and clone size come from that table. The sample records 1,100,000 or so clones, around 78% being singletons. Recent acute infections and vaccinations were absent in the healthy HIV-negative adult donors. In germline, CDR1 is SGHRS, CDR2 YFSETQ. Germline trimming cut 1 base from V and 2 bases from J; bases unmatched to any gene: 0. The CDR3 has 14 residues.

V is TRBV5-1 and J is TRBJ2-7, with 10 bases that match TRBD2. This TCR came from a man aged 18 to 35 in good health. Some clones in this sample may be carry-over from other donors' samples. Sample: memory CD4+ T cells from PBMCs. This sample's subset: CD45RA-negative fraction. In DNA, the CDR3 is TGCGCCAGCAGCTTGACTAGCGGGGCCTACGAGCAGTACTTC. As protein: CASSLTSGAYEQYF. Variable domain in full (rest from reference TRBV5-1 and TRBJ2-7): KAGVTQTPRYLIKTRGQQVTLSCSPISGHRSVSWYQQTPGQGLQFLFEYFSETQRNKGNFPGRFSGRQFSNSRSEMNVSTLELGDSALYLCASSLTSGAYEQYFGPGTRLTVT.